Each of the 11 T cell receptor beta chains below was sequenced from the same sample in a study of OX40 agonist ivuxolimab in advanced cancers. Profiling relied on immunoSEQ multiplex PCR, and the TCRdb table lists in-frame clones only, not all of them. The sample shows approximately 92,000 clones, 84% of them seen only once. Sequences were derived from CD4+ or CD8+ T cells sorted from blood, sampled in a trial of the OX40 agonist ivuxolimab. The origin of the receptors is an adult with an advanced solid tumor such as melanoma, head and neck, liver or kidney cancer.

The rearrangement links TRBV18 to TRBJ2-5; D is perhaps TRBD2 (5 bases). CDR3 length: 12 residues. V shed 6 bases and J shed 5 bases, with 10 bases lying between them. Germline V gene data show CDR1 as KGHSH and CDR2 as LQKENI. CDR3 nucleotides: TGTGCCAGCTCCGCCGGCGGGGAGACCCAGTACTTC. It specifies CASSAGGETQYF.

V usage is TRBV5-6 and J usage is TRBJ1-4, with TRBD1 matching 8 bases. The V and J ends lost 2 bases and 7 bases, in that order; junction bases with no gene match: 10. Germline V lookup: CDR1 SGHDT, CDR2 YYEEEE. This CDR3 is 16 amino acids long. CDR3 sequence: CASSLFQGAVGEKLFF. CDR3 in DNA: TGTGCCAGCAGCTTATTTCAGGGGGCTGTGGGTGAAAAACTGTTTTTT.

This sequence joins TRBV18 and TRBJ1-1, with D perhaps matching TRBD1 (6 bases). This CDR3 has 13 residues. Trimming stripped 4 bases from V and 1 base from J, with 7 bases between. CDR1 KGHSH and CDR2 LQKENI come from the germline V gene. CDR3 DNA sequence: TGTGCCAGCTCACGGGACAAGAACACTGAAGCTTTCTTT. Residues: CASSRDKNTEAFF.

V is TRBV19 and J is TRBJ1-1, with unresolved D. The CDR3 consists of 13 residues. Germline CDR1 reads LNHDA; CDR2 reads SQIVND (reference sequence). With 7 bases removed from V and 4 bases from J, the gap between germline ends came to 13 bases. CDR3 residues: CASKGLTTTEAFF. CDR3 bases: TGTGCCAGTAAAGGACTCACAACCACTGAAGCTTTCTTT.

This chain links TRBV2 with TRBJ2-1; D is ambiguous. The CDR3 loop spans 8 amino acids. The V gene lost 7 bases and the J gene lost 8 bases, with 0 bases spanning the gap. Germline assignment: CDR1 SNHLY and CDR2 FYNNEI. The CDR3 sequence is CASNEQFF. In DNA, the CDR3 is TGTGCCAGCAATGAGCAGTTCTTC.

V usage is TRBV18 and J usage is TRBJ2-1; 8 positions match TRBD1. CDR3 size: 14 residues. Germline V CDR1 and CDR2: KGHSH, LQKENI. Trimming cost V 1 base and J 5 bases; bases outside gene matches: 1. The CDR3 reads CASSPRTGNNEQFF. In DNA form, the CDR3 reads TGTGCCAGCTCACCACGGACAGGGAACAATGAGCAGTTCTTC.

The chain combines TRBV14 with TRBJ2-2; the D gene is possibly TRBD2 (6 bases). V lost 3 bases, J lost 2 bases, and 13 bases lay in between. Per germline, CDR1 SGHDN and CDR2 FVKESK. This CDR3 has 16 amino acids. DNA for the CDR3: TGTGCCAGCAGCCACCTGGGACTTTTAAACACCGGGGAGCTGTTTTTT. This codes for CASSHLGLLNTGELFF.

This chain links TRBV7-2 with TRBJ2-1; D is perhaps TRBD1 (5 bases). Trimming pared 5 bases from V and 6 bases from J, leaving 11 bases between. This CDR3 is 13 amino acids long. CDR1 SGHTA and CDR2 FQGNSA come from the germline V gene. CDR3 sequence reads: CASSPGHPNEQFF. CDR3 nucleotide sequence: TGTGCCAGCAGCCCTGGACATCCCAATGAGCAGTTCTTC.

This clone was seen a handful of times. The J gene is TRBJ1-1, the V gene TRBV11-2; 7 bases map to TRBD1. CDR3 length equals 14 residues. After removal of 7 bases from V and 0 bases from J, the junction contained 5 bases not matched to a gene. Germline CDR1 reads SGHAT; CDR2 reads FQNNGV. CDR3 in amino acids: CASNKQGMNTEAFF. CDR3 in DNA: TGTGCCAGCAACAAACAGGGGATGAACACTGAAGCTTTCTTT.

The chain employs TRBV7-9 and TRBJ1-4, with D unclear. Germline loops: CDR1 SEHNR, CDR2 FQNEAQ (reference sequence). The V gene lost 6 bases and the J gene lost 7 bases, with 12 bases spanning the gap. The CDR3 contains 13 residues. CDR3 in amino acids: CASRDAGLEKLFF. CDR3 sequence (DNA): TGTGCCAGCAGAGACGCAGGACTTGAAAAACTGTTTTTT.

This sequence joins TRBV6-6 and TRBJ1-4; TRBD1 agrees at 7 bases. Germline V gene lookup returns CDR1 MNHNY and CDR2 SVGAGI (reference sequence). With 6 bases clipped from V and 8 bases from J, the junction kept 12 bases outside the gene matches. The CDR3 runs to 15 residues. CDR3 sequence: CASRSSPTGREKLFF. CDR3 coding DNA: TGTGCCAGCAGAAGTTCCCCGACAGGGAGGGAAAAACTGTTTTTT.